These T cell receptor beta chains were read from a single sample in a study of T cell repertoires in cytomegalovirus infection. Antigens of these TCRs are unknown. TCRdb redid the calling of the reads with MiXCR, one entry per CDR3 protein. This table has about 120,000 distinct CDR3 sequences, roughly 31% appearing once. Specimen: CD8+ T cells from cultured PBMCs, collected from culture after CMV antigen stimulation. These receptors originate from a human donor in good health (CMV status not recorded). Some clones in this sample may be carry-over from other donors' samples. CDR3s include the opening cysteine and the closing phenylalanine or tryptophan. D genes are given only for firm matches. Clone size is shown for a subset of rows, as once, few, many or a class of expanded clone.

clone size	J gene	D gene	V gene	CDR3 protein	CDR3 DNA
few	TRBJ2-3	NA	TRBV11-2	CASTVYRDTDTQYF	TGTGCCAGCACCGTGTACAGGGACACAGATACGCAGTATTTT
many	TRBJ1-5	NA	TRBV19	CASSTLGIQPQHF	TGTGCCAGTAGTACCCTTGGGATTCAGCCCCAGCATTTT
many	TRBJ2-1	TRBD2	TRBV19	CASSIGRRGDYNEQFF	TGTGCCAGTAGTATAGGTCGGCGGGGGGATTACAATGAGCAGTTCTTC
many	TRBJ1-2	NA	TRBV4-1	CASSQEGRVLPNYGYTF	TGCGCCAGCAGCCAAGAAGGGAGGGTTCTCCCTAACTATGGCTACACCTTC
NA	TRBJ2-1	TRBD2	TRBV7-2	CASSGWLAGGHDEQFF	TGTGCCAGCAGCGGGTGGTTAGCGGGGGGTCACGATGAGCAGTTCTTC
few	TRBJ2-7	NA	TRBV29-1	CSVGLRQGISYEQYF	TGCAGCGTTGGACTCAGGCAGGGGATATCCTACGAGCAGTACTTC
few	TRBJ2-7	NA	TRBV6-6	CASTYRVDDEQYF	TGTGCCAGCACTTATCGGGTTGACGACGAGCAGTACTTC
NA	TRBJ1-4	TRBD1	TRBV27	CASSTGQAYGEKLFF	TGTGCCAGCAGTACCGGACAGGCGTACGGTGAAAAACTGTTTTTT
many	TRBJ2-7	NA	TRBV7-2	CASTMASGNYEQYF	TGTGCCAGCACCATGGCCAGCGGAAACTACGAGCAGTACTTC
many	TRBJ2-7	TRBD1	TRBV7-9	CASSLVLTGADEQYF	TGTGCCAGCAGCTTAGTGCTGACAGGGGCGGACGAGCAGTACTTC
NA	TRBJ1-5	TRBD1	TRBV5-3	CASSTGQEQPQHF	TGTGCCAGCAGCACGGGACAGGAACAGCCCCAGCATTTT
NA	TRBJ1-2	TRBD1	TRBV4-1	CASSQDKQGSGYGYTF	TGCGCCAGCAGCCAAGATAAACAGGGGTCGGGCTATGGCTACACCTTC
NA	TRBJ2-1	NA	TRBV15	CATSREGAEQFF	TGTGCCACCAGCAGAGAAGGGGCTGAGCAGTTCTTC
many	TRBJ1-5	NA	TRBV2	CASSEAWSNQPQHF	TGTGCCAGCAGTGAAGCATGGAGTAATCAGCCCCAGCATTTT
NA	TRBJ2-7	NA	TRBV27	CASSPDFGLVPHEQYF	TGTGCCAGCAGTCCGGATTTTGGACTTGTGCCCCACGAGCAGTACTTC
few	TRBJ2-5	TRBD2	TRBV7-2	CASSSNLGLGLETQYF	TGTGCCAGCAGCTCCAACCTGGGACTAGGATTGGAGACCCAGTACTTC
many	TRBJ1-5	NA	TRBV6-1	CASRPLGGNQPQHF	TGTGCCAGCAGGCCCCTGGGGGGCAATCAGCCCCAGCATTTT
NA	TRBJ2-3	TRBD2	TRBV6-5	CASSSRGGVNTDFATLAQYF	TGTGCCAGCAGTTCCCGGGGAGGGGTTAACACAGATTTCGCCACACTGGCCCAGTATTTT
NA	TRBJ1-5	NA	TRBV7-8	CASSLGRQGSQPQHF	TGTGCCAGCAGCTTAGGGCGCCAGGGTTCGCAGCCCCAGCATTTT
few	TRBJ2-5	NA	TRBV7-6	CASSLGGGRKTQYF	TGTGCCAGCAGCTTAGGAGGAGGGAGGAAGACCCAGTACTTC
NA	TRBJ1-1	NA	TRBV19	CASSIGYPAGNTEAFF	TGTGCCAGTAGTATTGGGTATCCCGCCGGTAATACCGAAGCTTTCTTT
NA	TRBJ2-7	TRBD1	TRBV2	CASSVGTADSSYEQYF	TGTGCCAGCAGTGTAGGGACAGCGGATAGCTCCTACGAGCAGTACTTC
NA	TRBJ1-3	NA	TRBV4-3	CASSQDGPRTTFGNTIYF	TGCGCCAGCAGCCAAGACGGGCCGAGGACCACTTTTGGAAACACCATATATTTT
few	TRBJ2-3	TRBD2	TRBV7-8	CASSFPGGPGDTQYF	TGTGCCAGCAGCTTTCCGGGGGGGCCGGGAGATACGCAGTATTTT
NA	TRBJ2-1	NA	TRBV9	CASSGRGYTGSEQFF	TGTGCCAGCAGCGGGAGGGGCTACACAGGGAGTGAGCAGTTCTTC
NA	TRBJ2-7	NA	TRBV7-6	CASSPLHGASSYEQYF	TGTGCCAGCAGTCCTCTTCACGGGGCATCCTCCTACGAGCAGTACTTC